This is a list of T cell receptor beta chains from one sample in a study of blood T cells in healthy people across ages. MiXCR, applied by TCRdb to the 5' RACE reads, yields one record per CDR3 protein. The sample includes some 860,000 distinct CDR3 sequences, 56% seen only once; the top ten take roughly 25%. The sample was blood. These TCRs come from a man aged 40-49 years in good health. The CDR3 runs from the conserved cysteine through the conserved F or W. The D gene is left open where the match is weak.

TRBV7-3	TRBJ2-1	-	CTSSPQPWTRGNEQFF
TRBV6-5	TRBJ2-7	-	CASSYFGQPNNEQYF
TRBV3-1	TRBJ2-2	-	CASSQRLASTGELFF
TRBV28	TRBJ2-1	-	CASSLPYRTESSYNEQFF
TRBV6-1	TRBJ2-1	TRBD2	CASSENSGTGEQFF
TRBV5-6	TRBJ2-1	TRBD1	CASSLMTGGEFF
TRBV15	TRBJ2-3	-	CATSRDSIRTDTQYF
TRBV12-3/TRBV12-4	TRBJ1-6	-	CASSLGRVGSPLHF
TRBV20-1	TRBJ1-5	-	CSARDVEIGNQPQHF
TRBV12-3/TRBV12-4	TRBJ1-6	-	CASSMRGDNSPLHF
TRBV5-5	TRBJ2-3	TRBD2	CASSTTSASTDTQYF
TRBV7-9	TRBJ2-7	-	CASSLGGRASEQYF
TRBV7-2	TRBJ1-2	-	CASTLRRGGYTF
TRBV7-9	TRBJ2-3	-	CASSRSADTQYF
TRBV6-2/TRBV6-3	TRBJ2-6	-	CASSYDAVATGRYSGANVLTF
TRBV5-1	TRBJ1-2	-	CASSLDHAEDYGYTF
TRBV20-1	TRBJ1-1	TRBD1	CSAPTGMNTEAFF
TRBV7-2	TRBJ2-5	-	CASSLLPASAQETQYF
TRBV9	TRBJ1-5	TRBD1	CASSRTGQNQPQHF
TRBV5-1	TRBJ2-3	TRBD2	CASSLVAGALTDTQYF
TRBV6-2/TRBV6-3	TRBJ2-6	-	CASSYLGTGANVLTF
TRBV12-3/TRBV12-4	TRBJ2-5	TRBD2	CASSFELSSGQQETQYF
TRBV5-1	TRBJ2-1	-	CASSSGPGEGDEQFF
TRBV12-3/TRBV12-4	TRBJ1-2	-	CASSLAGGVHGYTF
TRBV30	TRBJ1-2	-	CACSIGSGTGYTF
TRBV7-9	TRBJ1-2	TRBD1	CASSSPGQYYGYTF
TRBV27	TRBJ2-3	-	CASSRTGVTSTDTQYF
TRBV24-1	TRBJ2-5	TRBD2	CATSGSGTSGQETQYF
TRBV7-8	TRBJ2-7	-	CASSQSDVSYEQYF
TRBV14	-	-	CASSQDLVYYEQYF
TRBV29-1	TRBJ2-7	-	CSVTQGRGSPLHFGNGTQYF
TRBV20-1	TRBJ2-3	-	CSAREMEGVDTQYF
TRBV27	TRBJ1-6	-	CASSWTRANSPLHF
TRBV5-1	TRBJ1-2	TRBD1	CASSLVFGQGEGYTF
TRBV20-1	TRBJ2-5	-	CSASFFLIQETQYF
TRBV28	TRBJ2-1	TRBD2	CASSYSKGLAGGPNEQFF
TRBV6-2/TRBV6-3	TRBJ2-5	-	CASSFQIRRETQYF
TRBV12-3/TRBV12-4	TRBJ2-1	TRBD2	CASSTSFSTSGSSSYNEQFF
TRBV5-1	TRBJ2-5	TRBD2	CASSYGLAGFQETQYF
TRBV12-3/TRBV12-4	TRBJ1-1	-	CASTGTWGTEAFF
TRBV20-1	TRBJ2-1	-	CSATSVRNNEQFF
TRBV4-3	TRBJ2-1	-	CASSQEVGLYNEQFF
TRBV7-9	TRBJ1-1	TRBD1	CASSFTDRDAFF
TRBV5-5	TRBJ1-1	-	CASSPQDSAWNTEAFF
TRBV3-1	TRBJ2-4	TRBD1	CASSQRRTGVGIDIQYF
TRBV7-6	TRBJ1-1	TRBD1	CASSQDRANTEAFF
TRBV7-2	TRBJ1-3	-	CASSLERSLTIYF
TRBV6-1	TRBJ2-1	-	CASIQGEGSSYNEQFF
TRBV7-2	TRBJ2-2	TRBD1	CASSPRTGPTGELFF
TRBV12-3/TRBV12-4	TRBJ2-7	-	CASSLGNGRDGEQYF
TRBV20-1	TRBJ2-7	-	CSARDAHEQYF
TRBV29-1	TRBJ2-7	TRBD2	CSVETSETLYEQYF
TRBV6-1	TRBJ2-6	-	CASSGYTSGANVLTF
TRBV10-3	TRBJ2-1	-	CAISEASFEQFF
TRBV9	TRBJ2-7	-	CASSPRTLGIYEQYF
TRBV5-1	TRBJ2-1	TRBD2	CASSFSPPGGVYNEQFF
TRBV7-3	-	-	CASSLVSGASSNEQYF
TRBV3-1	TRBJ2-1	-	CASSPRTANTYNEQFF
TRBV14	TRBJ2-1	-	CASSDRQYNEQFF
TRBV4-3	TRBJ2-3	TRBD2	CASSQAGRAQYF